These 21 T cell receptor beta chains share one sample of origin, sequenced in a study of cytomegalovirus exposure and HLA in healthy donors. Repertoires were generated with immunoSEQ multiplex PCR, while TCRdb's copy carries only in-frame clones and drops some. The table records under 85,000 clones, 94% of them present only once. Sequencing was performed on PBMCs. The receptors here all came from a woman aged 18-29 years in good health and CMV-seronegative.

J is TRBJ1-4 and V is TRBV9; TRBD1 aligns across 7 bases. This CDR3 is 15 amino acids long. With V trimmed by 2 bases and J by 5 bases, 6 bases remained unmatched. Per the germline V gene, CDR1 is SGDLS and CDR2 is YYNGEE. CDR3 DNA: TGTGCCAGCAGCGTGGCCCAGGGGGTGAATGAAAAACTGTTTTTT. As protein: CASSVAQGVNEKLFF.

This clone was observed once. The V call is TRBV19, the J call TRBJ2-3; 12 nucleotides match TRBD2. The CDR3 is 15 amino acids. Germline trimming cut 6 bases from V and 7 bases from J; bases unmatched to any gene: 8. Germline CDR1 reads LNHDA; CDR2 reads SQIVND (reference sequence). The CDR3 DNA follows: TGTGCCAGTAGGATTTCTAGCGGGGGGGCAAATACGCAGTATTTT. Residues: CASRISSGGANTQYF.

The rearrangement joins TRBV11-2 to TRBJ2-5, with D uncertain. This CDR3 has 18 amino acids. The germline CDR1 and CDR2 sequences are SGHAT and FQNNGV. Trimming shortened V by 1 base and J by 5 bases, and 23 bases separated the two germline ends. CDR3 in amino acids: CASSLVPRQKKPGETQYF. The CDR3 coding sequence is TGTGCCAGCAGCTTAGTCCCCCGGCAGAAAAAGCCCGGGGAGACCCAGTACTTC.

The genes are TRBV7-9 and TRBJ2-7; TRBD2 aligns across 11 bases. Unmatched junction bases numbered 7, after V lost 6 bases and J lost 0 bases. CDR1 is SEHNR and CDR2 is FQNEAQ in the germline V gene (reference sequence). The CDR3 totals 16 residues. Here the CDR3 DNA reads TGTGCCAGCAGTCGGACTAGCGGGTGGGGCTCCTACGAGCAGTACTTC. Translation: CASSRTSGWGSYEQYF.

The chain recombines TRBV11-2 with TRBJ1-1; D remains ambiguous. The CDR3 is 14 residues long. Germline V gene sequence: CDR1 SGHAT, CDR2 FQNNGV. The V and J ends lost 5 bases and 0 bases respectively, with 10 bases between them. The CDR3 sequence is CASSRTNMNTEAFF. The CDR3, as DNA: TGTGCCAGCAGCCGTACAAACATGAACACTGAAGCTTTCTTT.

The DNA of the CDR3 is TGTGCCAGCACCCTCTCAAGGGGGGGGGATACGCAGTATTTT. Encoded protein: CASTLSRGGDTQYF. V and J are TRBV27 and TRBJ2-3, with a possible D match to TRBD2 (7 bases). The length of the CDR3 is 14 residues. V lost 7 bases, J lost 6 bases, and 17 bases lay in between. Germline CDR1 is MNHEY and CDR2 is SMNVEV (reference sequence).

V and J are TRBV5-1 and TRBJ2-5; D gene ambiguous. The V end was cut by 4 bases, the J end by 3 bases, with 4 bases between. This CDR3 contains 11 residues. Germline V gives CDR1 SGHRS, CDR2 YFSETQ. CDR3 sequence (DNA): TGCGCCAGCAGCATAGAAGAGACCCAGTACTTC. It codes for CASSIEETQYF.

This sequence joins TRBV27 and TRBJ2-7, with 9 bases aligning to TRBD2. V lost 3 bases, J lost 3 bases, and 6 bases stayed unmatched. CDR3 length: 15 amino acids. In germline, CDR1 is MNHEY, CDR2 SMNVEV (reference sequence). This CDR3 is CASSFSGSSFYEQYF. In nucleotides, the CDR3 is TGTGCCAGCAGTTTTAGCGGGAGTTCCTTCTACGAGCAGTACTTC.

The chain uses TRBV27 and TRBJ2-3; D is perhaps TRBD2 (5 bases). Trimming left V 5 bases short and J 8 bases short, with 11 bases between. The CDR3 covers 12 residues. From germline, CDR1 is MNHEY and CDR2 SMNVEV (reference sequence). The CDR3 sequence is CASSPTRATQYF. The CDR3 DNA reads as TGTGCCAGCAGTCCCACGAGGGCTACGCAGTATTTT.

The J gene is TRBJ2-7, the V gene TRBV7-2; 11 bases line up with TRBD2. The V segment lost 1 base and the J segment 1 base; nucleotides outside the gene matches: 6. Germline V gene data show CDR1 as SGHTA and CDR2 as FQGNSA. The CDR3 has 17 residues. This chain's CDR3 is CASSLVRASGRSYEQYF. CDR3 in DNA: TGTGCCAGCAGCTTAGTAAGGGCTAGCGGGAGGTCCTACGAGCAGTACTTC.

This chain links TRBV10-3 with TRBJ2-5; D may be TRBD1 (6 bases). From germline, CDR1 is ENHRY and CDR2 SYGVKD. The CDR3 has 14 amino acids. V lost 7 bases to trimming and J lost 1 base, with 13 bases between them. As DNA, the CDR3 is TGTGCCATCAAGGAACAGGGTGTCCAAGAGACCCAGTACTTC. It codes for CAIKEQGVQETQYF.

The genes are TRBV29-1 and TRBJ1-1; 7 bases agree with TRBD1. CDR1 is SQVTM and CDR2 is ANQGSEA in the germline V gene. Trimming cost V 6 bases and J 6 bases; bases outside gene matches: 7. The length of the CDR3 is 12 residues. The CDR3 region has the DNA TGCAGCGTCTACAGGGGACGGCCTGAAGCTTTCTTT. The encoded protein is CSVYRGRPEAFF.

V usage is TRBV7-9 and J usage is TRBJ1-2; D is unresolved. This CDR3 is 16 amino acids long. Trimming stripped 6 bases from V and 0 bases from J, with 17 bases between. Germline V gives CDR1 SEHNR, CDR2 FQNEAQ (reference sequence). The CDR3 DNA is TGTGCCAGCAGAATGAGCTTCGGGGATGCTAACTATGGCTACACCTTC. It yields the protein CASRMSFGDANYGYTF.

The chain employs TRBV5-4 and TRBJ2-5; 8 nucleotides match TRBD2. The CDR3 loop spans 16 amino acids. The V segment lost 1 base and the J segment 5 bases; nucleotides outside the gene matches: 10. The V gene's germline CDR1 is SGHNT and CDR2 YYREEE (reference sequence). The CDR3 DNA reads TGTGCCAGCAGCTTGTCACCAGCGGGGGTAAGGGAGACCCAGTACTTC. This codes for CASSLSPAGVRETQYF.

The chain employs TRBV5-5 and TRBJ2-3; the D gene is possibly TRBD1 (6 bases). The V end lost 5 bases, the J end lost 3 bases, and 16 bases lay between the germline ends. This CDR3 comprises 15 residues. Per the germline V gene, CDR1 is SGHKS and CDR2 is YYEKEE (reference sequence). CDR3 protein: CASRLGQSWTDTQYF. The DNA of the CDR3 is TGTGCCAGCAGACTCGGACAGAGTTGGACAGATACGCAGTATTTT.

V gene TRBV6-5 combines with J gene TRBJ2-5, with TRBD1 matching over 7 bases. CDR1 is MNHEY and CDR2 is SVGAGI in the germline V gene. The CDR3 length is 14 residues. V dropped 8 bases and J dropped 0; count of bases not matched to a gene: 6. The CDR3, as DNA: TGTGCCAGCTCCAGGGACAGTTACCAAGAGACCCAGTACTTC. This sequence encodes CASSRDSYQETQYF.

The J gene is TRBJ1-3, the V gene TRBV30; 7 nucleotides agree with TRBD1. CDR1 and CDR2 (germline): GTSNPN, SVGIG (reference sequence). V was pared by 5 bases and J by 2 bases, with 3 bases of the junction left unmatched. This CDR3 has 13 residues. CDR3 sequence: CAWDRAAGNTIYF. CDR3 bases: TGTGCCTGGGACAGGGCGGCTGGAAACACCATATATTTT.

The gene calls are TRBV29-1 and TRBJ2-7, with TRBD2 identical over 7 bases. Per the germline V gene, CDR1 is SQVTM and CDR2 is ANQGSEA. This CDR3 has 12 amino acids. Trimming removed 3 bases from V and 4 bases from J; junction bases left unmatched: 3. CDR3 amino acids: CSVEEAGYEQYF. In nucleotides, the CDR3 is TGCAGCGTTGAGGAAGCGGGATACGAGCAGTACTTC.

V usage is TRBV28 and J usage is TRBJ1-1; 7 bases fit TRBD1. V was clipped by 5 bases and J by 0 bases; unmatched bases: 3. Germline CDR1 is MDHEN and CDR2 is SYDVKM. This CDR3 is 14 amino acids long. The CDR3 is CASSTGQMNTEAFF. CDR3 DNA: TGTGCCAGCAGTACGGGACAGATGAACACTGAAGCTTTCTTT.

The J gene is TRBJ2-1, the V gene TRBV5-6, with TRBD1 matching 9 bases. J was trimmed by 3 bases and V by 3 bases; bases with no gene match: 4. Germline V CDR1 and CDR2: SGHDT, YYEEEE. This CDR3 region has 15 residues. The CDR3 DNA reads as TGTGCCAGCAGCTCCCGGGACAGGGTCTACAATGAGCAGTTCTTC. This codes for CASSSRDRVYNEQFF.

The J gene is TRBJ2-7, the V gene TRBV30; 7 positions agree with TRBD2. V lost 7 bases, J lost 4 bases, and 13 bases stayed unmatched. The germline V gene encodes CDR1 GTSNPN and CDR2 SVGIG (reference sequence). This CDR3 comprises 14 residues. This CDR3 reads CASRGDGAFYEQYF. CDR3 in DNA: TGTGCCTCCCGGGGGGACGGGGCTTTTTACGAGCAGTACTTC.